This T cell receptor (beta chain) emerged from a study of T cell changes during pregnancy in multiple sclerosis. The CDR3 spans 15 residues. The germline CDR1 and CDR2 sequences are MGHRA and YSYEKL. Trimming took off 1 base at V and 8 bases at J, with 17 bases between the two ends. The repertoire was sequenced with immunoSEQ multiplex PCR; TCRdb's copy has only in-frame clones and lacks some. Among approximately 100,000 clones listed, just over 90% were seen once. The chain couples TRBV4-1 to TRBJ1-2; possible D gene TRBD1, 5 bases. This clonotype was obtained from a female donor with multiple sclerosis, enrolled in a pregnancy study. The sequences come from peripheral blood, collected after pregnancy. The CDR3 DNA is TGCGCCAGCAGCCAAGGTGGTGGGGGGTTACGGGGCTACACCTTC. Its translation is CASSQGGGGLRGYTF.